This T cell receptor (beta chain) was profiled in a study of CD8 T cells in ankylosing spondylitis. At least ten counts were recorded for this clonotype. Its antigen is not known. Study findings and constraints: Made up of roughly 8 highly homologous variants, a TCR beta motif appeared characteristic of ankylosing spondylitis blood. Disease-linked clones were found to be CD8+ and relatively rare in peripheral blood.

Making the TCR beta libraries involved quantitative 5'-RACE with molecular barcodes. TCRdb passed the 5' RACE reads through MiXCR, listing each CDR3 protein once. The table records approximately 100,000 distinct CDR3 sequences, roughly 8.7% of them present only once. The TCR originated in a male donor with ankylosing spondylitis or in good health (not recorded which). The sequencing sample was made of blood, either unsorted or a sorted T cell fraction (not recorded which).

For the CDR3, the DNA is TGTGCCTCTCGACTAGCGGGAACCACAGATACGCAGTATTTT. This gives the protein CASRLAGTTDTQYF. The chain joins TRBV30 to TRBJ2-3, with TRBD2 matching over 11 bases. Losses at the gene ends were 7 bases for V and 2 bases for J; bases not matched to a gene: 5. Germline CDR1 reads GTSNPN; CDR2 reads SVGIG (reference sequence). This CDR3 is built from 14 residues.